Shown below are 10 T cell receptor beta chains from a single sample sequenced in a study of blood T cell repertoires in COVID-19. The repertoire was sequenced with immunoSEQ multiplex PCR; TCRdb's copy has only in-frame clones and lacks some. The sample has around 230,000 clones; roughly 87% are singletons. Sample: peripheral blood. The receptor source for this set is a man aged 55 to 70 who had recovered from COVID-19.

The chain combines TRBV28 with TRBJ1-4; D gene unclear. V gave up 7 bases and J gave up 0 bases, with 6 bases separating them. The germline CDR1 and CDR2 sequences are MDHEN and SYDVKM. This CDR3 is 13 amino acids long. In DNA form, the CDR3 reads TGTGCCAGCACAAGCTCAACTAATGAAAAACTGTTTTTT. It yields the protein CASTSSTNEKLFF. Full variable domain (outside the CDR3, taken from reference TRBV28 and TRBJ1-4): DVKVTQSSRYLVKRTGEKVFLECVQDMDHENMFWYRQDPGLGLRLIYFSYDVKMKEKGDIPEGYSVSREKKERFSLILESASTNQTSMYLCASTSSTNEKLFFGSGTQLSVL.

The chain employs TRBV11-2 and TRBJ2-5, with 10 positions matching TRBD2. J lost 5 bases, V lost 1 base, and 10 bases had no gene match. Germline CDR1 is SGHAT and CDR2 is FQNNGV. The CDR3 contains 17 residues. DNA of the CDR3: TGTGCCAGCAGCTTAGGCATTAGCGGGGGGTACAAGGAGACCCAGTACTTC. Its protein product is CASSLGISGGYKETQYF.

V is TRBV5-4 and J is TRBJ2-3; 14 nucleotides match TRBD2. This CDR3 region has 20 residues. V shed 4 bases and J 1 base; nucleotides not matched to a gene: 14. The germline V gene encodes CDR1 SGHNT and CDR2 YYREEE (reference sequence). For the CDR3, the DNA is TGTGCCAGCAGCAAATCGAGCAGACTAGCGGGGGGGCCGGGCACAGATACGCAGTATTTT. It translates to CASSKSSRLAGGPGTDTQYF.

The chain links TRBV6-5 to TRBJ2-1; the D gene is possibly TRBD2 (6 bases). Germline loops: CDR1 MNHEY, CDR2 SVGAGI. The CDR3 sequence is 16 residues long. The V gene lost 0 bases and the J gene lost 8 bases, with 17 bases spanning the gap. In DNA, the CDR3 is TGTGCCAGCAGTTACTCGACGGCTAGCGAGGAAGATGAGCAGTTCTTC. Translating it yields CASSYSTASEEDEQFF.

The rearrangement uses TRBV25-1 and TRBJ2-3, with TRBD1 identical over 9 bases. The CDR3 length is 15 residues. The V gene's germline CDR1 is MGHDK and CDR2 SYGVNS. With 1 base clipped from V and 1 base from J, the junction kept 0 bases outside the gene matches. CDR3 DNA sequence: TGTGCCAGCAGTGAATGGGACAGGGGCACAGATACGCAGTATTTT. This translates into CASSEWDRGTDTQYF. The full variable domain, completed using reference TRBV25-1 and TRBJ2-3, is EADIYQTPRYLVIGTGKKITLECSQTMGHDKMYWYQQDPGMELHLIHYSYGVNSTEKGDLSSESTVSRIRTEHFPLTLESARPSHTSQYLCASSEWDRGTDTQYFGPGTRLTVL.

The CDR3 nucleotides read TGCACCAGCAGCCGCCGGTCAGGACAGGGGTCCCTAGGCTATGGCTACACCTTC. Its translation is CTSSRRSGQGSLGYGYTF. J is TRBJ1-2 and V is TRBV1; the D segment call TRBD1 is taken from the table without a DNA check. TRBV1 is described as a pseudogene. The CDR3 totals 18 residues.

The CDR3, as DNA: TGTGCCAGCAGCACCCGACAGAAGAACACTGAAGCTTTCTTT. Translation gives CASSTRQKNTEAFF. The chain has TRBV9 and TRBJ1-1; a weak D match, TRBD1 (5 bases). Deletions cut 4 bases from V and 1 base from J, with 11 bases between. The CDR3 is 14 amino acids. Germline loops: CDR1 SGDLS, CDR2 YYNGEE.

V usage is TRBV19 and J usage is TRBJ1-6; D may be TRBD1 (6 bases). This CDR3 spans 14 amino acids. V was trimmed by 7 bases and J by 10 bases, leaving 17 bases between them. Germline CDR1 and CDR2: LNHDA and SQIVND (reference sequence). Written as DNA, the CDR3 is TGTGCCAGTACCCATTTAGGGGGAAAGTCACCCCTCCACTTT. This gives the protein CASTHLGGKSPLHF.

This chain links TRBV28 with TRBJ2-1; possibly TRBD2 for D (5 bases). This CDR3 is 14 amino acids long. Looked up from germline, CDR1 is MDHEN and CDR2 is SYDVKM. The V and J ends lost 2 bases and 7 bases respectively, with 12 bases between them. For the CDR3, the DNA is TGTGCCAGCAGTTTACTAGCCGTGGTGAATGAGCAGTTCTTC. It is translated as CASSLLAVVNEQFF. The variable domain in full, with the rest retrieved from reference TRBV28 and TRBJ2-1, is DVKVTQSSRYLVKRTGEKVFLECVQDMDHENMFWYRQDPGLGLRLIYFSYDVKMKEKGDIPEGYSVSREKKERFSLILESASTNQTSMYLCASSLLAVVNEQFFGPGTRLTVL.

The rearrangement joins TRBV15 to TRBJ1-4, with TRBD1 matching 9 bases. Germline V gene sequence: CDR1 LNHNV, CDR2 YYDKDF (reference sequence). This CDR3 has 14 amino acids. With V trimmed by 1 base and J by 8 bases, 2 bases remained unmatched. The CDR3 loop is CATSRGGQGEKLFF. The CDR3 region has the DNA TGTGCCACCAGCAGAGGGGGACAGGGCGAAAAACTGTTTTTT.